These 28 T cell receptor beta chains came from one sample sequenced in a study of PD-L1 blockade in urothelial cancer. Method: immunoSEQ multiplex PCR; TCRdb's copy keeps in-frame clones and lacks some. The repertoire has 100,000 to 150,000 clones, more than 75% of them found once; the top ten carry 2.4%. Documented time point: peripheral blood 6 weeks after treatment start. Here the sequenced sample was PBMCs, taken around atezolizumab (anti-PD-L1) treatment. The receptors derive from a man aged 45-60 years with urothelial cancer.

The chain couples TRBV5-1 to TRBJ1-1, with TRBD1 matching over 7 bases. The CDR3 runs 15 residues. J was trimmed by 0 bases and V by 4 bases; bases with no gene match: 6. Germline lookup yields CDR1 SGHRS and CDR2 YFSETQ. As DNA, the CDR3 is TGCGCCAGCAGCCTTACGGGACAGTTGAACACTGAAGCTTTCTTT. This sequence encodes CASSLTGQLNTEAFF.

The chain joins TRBV14 to TRBJ2-7; TRBD2 matches at 14 bases. V shed 2 bases and J 3 bases; nucleotides not matched to a gene: 9. The CDR3 sequence is 18 residues long. Germline CDR1 and CDR2: SGHDN and FVKESK. The CDR3 nucleotides are TGTGCCAGCAGCCAAATCACCGGGACTAGCGGGAGTATCTACGAGCAGTACTTC. Translated: CASSQITGTSGSIYEQYF.

This clone was seen just once. This chain links TRBV2 with TRBJ2-3; 10 bases align to TRBD2. The length of the CDR3 is 14 residues. Germline CDR1 is SNHLY and CDR2 is FYNNEI. The J segment lost 4 bases and the V segment lost 11 bases, leaving 9 bases of the junction unmatched. The CDR3 DNA sequence: TGTGCCGCAAATCCTAGCGGGAGAGCAGATACGCAGTATTTT. It yields the protein CAANPSGRADTQYF. Full variable domain (remainder filled in from reference TRBV2 and TRBJ2-3): EPEVTQTPSHQVTQMGQEVILRCVPISNHLYFYWYRQILGQKVEFLVSFYNNEISEKSEIFDDQFSVERPDGSNFTLKIRSTKLEDSAMYFCAANPSGRADTQYFGPGTRLTVL.

The genes are TRBV19 and TRBJ1-1; D unresolved. The germline CDR1 and CDR2 sequences are LNHDA and SQIVND (reference sequence). Between the trimmed V and J ends, which lost 4 bases and 4 bases, there was a span of 10 bases. CDR3 length equals 13 residues. The CDR3 nucleotides are TGTGCCAGTAGTAAGAGGGAGGTCACTGAAGCTTTCTTT. Protein sequence: CASSKREVTEAFF.

This clone has just a few counts. The chain combines TRBV7-6 with TRBJ2-5; D is perhaps TRBD2 (5 bases). Germline assignment: CDR1 SGHVS and CDR2 FNYEAQ. Trimming stripped 7 bases from V and 7 bases from J, with 16 bases between. The CDR3 has 13 residues. The CDR3 sequence is CASTYGFEGTQYF. The CDR3 coding sequence is TGTGCCAGCACCTACGGGTTCGAGGGGACCCAGTACTTC.

The V gene is TRBV6-5, the J gene TRBJ2-1; no clear D. Germline V CDR1 and CDR2: MNHEY, SVGAGI. Trimming cost V 6 bases and J 10 bases, with 16 bases left between them. This CDR3 is 13 amino acids long. CDR3 residues: CASRTQAYGEQFF. CDR3 DNA: TGTGCCAGCAGAACACAAGCTTACGGGGAGCAGTTCTTC.

CDR3 nucleotides: TGTGCCAGCAGTTTTAAGTCAGGGGCTTCTAACTATGGCTACACCTTC. This gives the protein CASSFKSGASNYGYTF. The V call is TRBV28, the J call TRBJ1-2; possibly TRBD1 for D (6 bases). With 3 bases removed from V and 0 bases from J, the gap between germline ends came to 14 bases. The CDR3 loop spans 16 amino acids. Germline-derived CDR1 and CDR2 are MDHEN and SYDVKM.

The chain joins TRBV19 to TRBJ2-1, with 10 bases matching TRBD2. Looked up from germline, CDR1 is LNHDA and CDR2 is SQIVND (reference sequence). The length of the CDR3 is 15 residues. Germline trimming cut 3 bases from V and 4 bases from J; bases unmatched to any gene: 3. The CDR3 nucleotides are TGTGCCAGTAGTATCACTAGCGGGAAATACAATGAGCAGTTCTTC. Amino acids: CASSITSGKYNEQFF.

The CDR3 reads CASSPQGFASYEQYF. In DNA form, the CDR3 reads TGTGCCAGCAGCCCACAGGGGTTTGCCTCCTACGAGCAGTACTTC. The genes are TRBV11-2 and TRBJ2-7; 7 nucleotides agree with TRBD1. The CDR3 consists of 15 residues. Germline-derived CDR1 and CDR2 are SGHAT and FQNNGV. J was trimmed by 0 bases and V by 5 bases; bases with no gene match: 7.

The chain joins TRBV29-1 to TRBJ2-1, with D possibly matching TRBD1 (5 bases). The CDR3 runs 19 residues. Trimming shortened V by 4 bases and J by 0 bases, and 25 bases separated the two germline ends. Looked up from germline, CDR1 is SQVTM and CDR2 is ANQGSEA. The CDR3 DNA reads as TGCAGCGTTGTACTTGTGGGGCAGCAGAAGATTAGCTCCTACAATGAGCAGTTCTTC. This translates into CSVVLVGQQKISSYNEQFF.

This clone was detected a few times. The chain employs TRBV19 and TRBJ2-3; possible D gene TRBD1, 6 bases. Trimming removed 3 bases from V and 1 base from J, with 11 bases in between. The CDR3 length is 15 residues. The germline gives CDR1 LNHDA, CDR2 SQIVND (reference sequence). Here the CDR3 DNA reads TGTGCCAGTAGTATGGGCAGGGGACGCACAGATACGCAGTATTTT. It encodes CASSMGRGRTDTQYF.

V usage is TRBV11-2 and J usage is TRBJ2-5; unclear D gene. The ends were cut back, 5 bases at V and 6 bases at J, with 7 bases in the middle. Germline V lookup: CDR1 SGHAT, CDR2 FQNNGV. The CDR3 has 11 residues. The CDR3 here is CASSQAQTQYF. The CDR3 region has the DNA TGTGCCAGCAGCCAGGCCCAGACCCAGTACTTC.

The V call is TRBV7-9, the J call TRBJ2-5; 9 bases line up with TRBD1. After removal of 1 base from V and 0 bases from J, the junction contained 0 bases not matched to a gene. The CDR3 has 15 amino acids. The germline gives CDR1 SEHNR, CDR2 FQNEAQ (reference sequence). CDR3 in amino acids: CASSLGDRDQETQYF. Written as DNA, the CDR3 is TGTGCCAGCAGCTTAGGGGACAGGGACCAAGAGACCCAGTACTTC.

CDR3 protein: CASSPRGLQETQYF. CDR3 in DNA: TGTGCCAGCAGCCCGCGGGGTCTCCAAGAGACCCAGTACTTC. The genes are TRBV7-3 and TRBJ2-5, with a weak D call TRBD2 (6 bases). The CDR3 has 14 residues. V was cut by 5 bases and J by 1 base, with 11 bases left in between. Germline CDR1 SGHTA, CDR2 FQGTGA. The complete variable domain, with remaining parts taken from reference TRBV7-3 and TRBJ2-5, reads GAGVSQTPSNKVTEKGKYVELRCDPISGHTALYWYRQSLGQGPEFLIYFQGTGAADDSGLPNDRFFAVRPEGSVSTLKIQRTERGDSAVYLCASSPRGLQETQYFGPGTRLLVL.

J is TRBJ1-1 and V is TRBV6-6; D remains unclear. The CDR3 is made up of 13 amino acids. The germline gives CDR1 MNHNY, CDR2 SVGAGI (reference sequence). Between the trimmed V and J ends, which lost 8 bases and 0 bases, there was a span of 10 bases. The chain's CDR3 is CASGPGMNTEAFF. The CDR3 nucleotides read TGTGCCAGCGGCCCGGGAATGAACACTGAAGCTTTCTTT.

V and J are TRBV28 and TRBJ1-4; D possibly corresponds to TRBD1 (6 bases). V shed 5 bases and J shed 6 bases, with 13 bases lying between them. The germline V gene encodes CDR1 MDHEN and CDR2 SYDVKM. The CDR3 runs 14 residues. In DNA form, the CDR3 reads TGTGCCAGCAGTCGATCGACAGGCGATGAAAAACTGTTTTTT. It yields the protein CASSRSTGDEKLFF.

The chain links TRBV10-3 to TRBJ2-2, with 11 bases matching TRBD2. There are 14 residues in the CDR3. Trimming cost V 10 bases and J 5 bases; bases outside gene matches: 6. Germline V gene lookup returns CDR1 ENHRY and CDR2 SYGVKD. Here the CDR3 DNA reads TGTGCCACCTCGACTAGCGGGAATACCGGGGAGCTGTTTTTT. As protein: CATSTSGNTGELFF.

J is TRBJ1-2 and V is TRBV20-1; D is unresolved. Germline CDR1 and CDR2: DFQATT and SNEGSKA (reference sequence). The CDR3 spans 10 residues. V gave up 5 bases and J gave up 5 bases, with 6 bases separating them. In DNA form, the CDR3 reads TGCAGTGCTTATGAGTATGGCTACACCTTC. Protein: CSAYEYGYTF.

The chain joins TRBV7-2 to TRBJ1-2, with 8 nucleotides matching TRBD1. CDR1 SGHTA and CDR2 FQGNSA come from the germline V gene. The CDR3 extends over 15 amino acids. V shed 4 bases, J shed 8 bases, and the junction held 12 bases outside the gene matches. The CDR3 sequence: CASSWTGTGVQGYTF. The CDR3 nucleotides read TGTGCCAGCAGCTGGACCGGGACAGGCGTACAGGGCTACACCTTC.

This clone was seen only a few times. CDR3 in amino acids: CASSSGQGRADTQYF. CDR3 nucleotide sequence: TGTGCCAGCAGTTCCGGACAGGGGAGGGCAGATACGCAGTATTTT. The rearrangement joins TRBV28 to TRBJ2-3, with 9 bases aligning to TRBD1. V shed 4 bases, J shed 4 bases, and the junction held 6 bases outside the gene matches. The CDR3 is 15 residues long. The V gene's germline CDR1 is MDHEN and CDR2 SYDVKM.

The rearrangement uses TRBV7-8 and TRBJ1-1, with 8 bases aligning to TRBD1. Looked up from germline, CDR1 is SGHVS and CDR2 is FQNEAQ. Trimming at V came to 5 bases and at J to 6 bases, leaving 11 bases not matched to a gene. The CDR3 totals 15 residues. The CDR3 is CASSALQGGMAEAFF. Written as DNA, the CDR3 is TGTGCCAGCAGCGCCCTACAGGGGGGAATGGCTGAAGCTTTCTTT.

The V gene is TRBV29-1, the J gene TRBJ1-3, with D possibly matching TRBD1 (6 bases). This CDR3 comprises 16 residues. Germline V gene data show CDR1 as SQVTM and CDR2 as ANQGSEA. V was cut by 3 bases and J by 0 bases, with 15 bases left in between. For the CDR3, the DNA is TGCAGCGTTGATGATCAGGGGCACTACTCTGGAAACACCATATATTTT. This encodes CSVDDQGHYSGNTIYF.

V and J are TRBV7-6 and TRBJ1-1, with D unresolved. Germline lookup yields CDR1 SGHVS and CDR2 FNYEAQ. The CDR3 length is 14 residues. V lost 2 bases to trimming and J lost 1 base, with 8 bases between them. The CDR3 region has the DNA TGTGCCAGCAGCTTAACCAACGGGAACACTGAAGCTTTCTTT. It codes for CASSLTNGNTEAFF. Full variable domain (outside the CDR3, taken from reference TRBV7-6 and TRBJ1-1): GAGVSQSPRYKVTKRGQDVALRCDPISGHVSLYWYRQALGQGPEFLTYFNYEAQQDKSGLPNDRFSAERPEGSISTLTIQRTEQRDSAMYRCASSLTNGNTEAFFGQGTRLTVV.

The V gene is TRBV27, the J gene TRBJ2-3; 15 nucleotides align to TRBD2. The CDR3 is 18 residues long. Germline V gives CDR1 MNHEY, CDR2 SMNVEV (reference sequence). After removal of 4 bases from V and 2 bases from J, the junction contained 7 bases not matched to a gene. The DNA of the CDR3 is TGTGCCAGCAGTTCCGCGGGACTAGCGGGAGGCCCCACAGATACGCAGTATTTT. Its protein product is CASSSAGLAGGPTDTQYF.

The CDR3 reads CASSPTGGQPQHF. The CDR3 DNA sequence: TGTGCCAGTAGCCCCACGGGCGGGCAGCCCCAGCATTTT. V usage is TRBV19 and J usage is TRBJ1-5, with D unclear. The CDR3 runs to 13 residues. Germline CDR1 and CDR2: LNHDA and SQIVND (reference sequence). Trimming took 6 bases from V and 7 from J, leaving 13 bases between them.

The sample holds a few counts of this clone. The V and J genes are TRBV6-5 and TRBJ1-5; D perhaps matches TRBD1 (6 bases). The CDR3 is 15 amino acids. Germline CDR1 reads MNHEY; CDR2 reads SVGAGI. V lost 0 bases and J 6 bases, leaving 12 bases between the germline ends. CDR3 coding DNA: TGTGCCAGCAGTTACTCCAGGGGCTCGGGTCAGCCCCAGCATTTT. Amino acid sequence: CASSYSRGSGQPQHF.

V and J are TRBV18 and TRBJ1-2; D not certain. Germline loops: CDR1 KGHSH, CDR2 LQKENI. V was trimmed by 3 bases and J by 3 bases, leaving 17 bases between them. The length of the CDR3 is 16 residues. The DNA of the CDR3 is TGTGCCAGCTCACCCGACGGTTTGGGCTCCTACTATGGCTACACCTTC. Its protein product is CASSPDGLGSYYGYTF.

V gene TRBV27 combines with J gene TRBJ1-2, with 9 bases lining up with TRBD1. This CDR3 is built from 14 residues. Germline trimming cut 7 bases from V and 2 bases from J; bases unmatched to any gene: 5. The V gene's germline CDR1 is MNHEY and CDR2 SMNVEV (reference sequence). CDR3 sequence (DNA): TGTGCCAGCACCTCTACAGGGGGCAACTATGGCTACACCTTC. It is translated as CASTSTGGNYGYTF.